The 14 T cell receptor beta chains below were found in one sample sequenced in a study of cytomegalovirus exposure and HLA in healthy donors. With 60 Vbeta and 13 Jbeta primers, the PCR was carried out. This table comes from immunoSEQ multiplex PCR, and its TCRdb copy is limited to in-frame clones, with some not included. The sample consists of around 120,000 clones, roughly 77% of them appearing once. Material for sequencing was PBMCs. These receptors were obtained from a middle-aged man in good health and CMV-seropositive.

V gene TRBV30 combines with J gene TRBJ2-3; maybe TRBD2 (5 bases). Deletions cut 4 bases from V and 9 bases from J, with 17 bases between. This CDR3 comprises 13 residues. Germline CDR1 reads GTSNPN; CDR2 reads SVGIG (reference sequence). CDR3 coding DNA: TGTGCCTGGAACCGCCAGGAGAGGGAGACGCAGTATTTT. Translated: CAWNRQERETQYF.

J is TRBJ1-5 and V is TRBV19, with D uncertain. The germline V gene has CDR1 LNHDA and CDR2 SQIVND (reference sequence). Trimming took off 5 bases at V and 4 bases at J, with 15 bases between the two ends. This CDR3 contains 15 residues. CDR3 in DNA: TGTGCCAGTAGTGCCACGGGAAATTCAAATCAGCCCCAGCATTTT. Translating it yields CASSATGNSNQPQHF.

The chain couples TRBV6-6 to TRBJ2-3; maybe TRBD1 (6 bases). The CDR3 spans 16 residues. Germline V gene lookup returns CDR1 MNHNY and CDR2 SVGAGI (reference sequence). Trimming pared 0 bases from V and 1 base from J, leaving 11 bases between. The CDR3 nucleotides are TGTGCCAGCAGTTACTCGAGGGGGAGAGGCACAGATACGCAGTATTTT. Protein product: CASSYSRGRGTDTQYF.

This clone was seen more than once but under ten times. This chain connects TRBV5-6 to TRBJ1-1; 8 bases match TRBD1. Germline CDR1 and CDR2: SGHDT and YYEEEE. Trimming took 2 bases from V and 3 from J; bases not matched to a gene: 3. This CDR3 region has 14 residues. The CDR3 loop is CASSLPGQDTEAFF. The CDR3 coding sequence is TGTGCCAGCAGCTTACCGGGACAGGACACTGAAGCTTTCTTT.

The V call is TRBV2, the J call TRBJ2-2; 8 bases match TRBD1. After removal of 1 base from V and 6 bases from J, the junction contained 10 bases not matched to a gene. Germline V gene sequence: CDR1 SNHLY, CDR2 FYNNEI. The CDR3 length is 17 residues. CDR3 protein: CASSEGGGTGLAGELFF. CDR3 coding DNA: TGTGCCAGCAGTGAAGGAGGGGGGACAGGCCTCGCCGGGGAGCTGTTTTTT.

The chain is built from TRBV30 and TRBJ2-2; D gene ambiguous. The germline V gene has CDR1 GTSNPN and CDR2 SVGIG (reference sequence). The ends were cut back, 3 bases at V and 6 bases at J, with 2 bases in the middle. The CDR3 extends over 10 amino acids. The DNA of the CDR3 is TGTGCCTGGAGCGCCGGGGAGCTGTTTTTT. This translates into CAWSAGELFF. The full variable domain, its missing parts supplied by reference TRBV30 and TRBJ2-2, is SQTIHQWPATLVQPVGSPLSLECTVEGTSNPNLYWYRQAAGRGLQLLFYSVGIGQISSEVPQNLSASRPQDRQFILSSKKLLLSDSGFYLCAWSAGELFFGEGSRLTVL.

In this sample, this clone turned up a few times. The chain is built from TRBV7-9 and TRBJ2-3; D not resolved. V lost 3 bases, J lost 1 base, and 11 bases lay in between. CDR1 is SEHNR and CDR2 is FQNEAQ in the germline V gene (reference sequence). CDR3 length: 15 amino acids. CDR3 sequence: CASSFKESGTDTQYF. In DNA, the CDR3 is TGTGCCAGCAGCTTTAAGGAAAGCGGCACAGATACGCAGTATTTT.

The rearrangement uses TRBV27 and TRBJ2-7, with 8 bases identical to TRBD2. Germline lookup yields CDR1 MNHEY and CDR2 SMNVEV (reference sequence). The CDR3 contains 15 residues. The J segment lost 6 bases and the V segment lost 0 bases, leaving 7 bases of the junction unmatched. The DNA of the CDR3 is TGTGCCAGCAGTTTATCGAAGGGACTAGAGGGCGAGCAGTACTTC. Amino acids: CASSLSKGLEGEQYF.

J is TRBJ2-1 and V is TRBV10-1, with D maybe TRBD2 (6 bases). Trimming removed 3 bases at V and 8 bases at J, with 11 bases between. This CDR3 comprises 13 residues. CDR1 and CDR2 (germline): WNHNN, SYGVQD (reference sequence). The CDR3 loop reads CASSESGADEQFF. In nucleotides, the CDR3 is TGCGCCAGCAGTGAATCGGGAGCGGATGAGCAGTTCTTC.

The chain has TRBV5-5 and TRBJ2-7, with D tentatively TRBD1 (6 bases). Germline CDR1 reads SGHKS; CDR2 reads YYEKEE (reference sequence). The CDR3 is 14 residues long. Deletions cut 4 bases from V and 1 base from J, with 12 bases between. The CDR3 sequence: CASSQGHLSYEQYF. For the CDR3, the DNA is TGTGCCAGCAGCCAGGGACATCTTTCCTACGAGCAGTACTTC.

Only a few counts were recorded for this clone. The V and J genes are TRBV5-1 and TRBJ2-1, with D hard to call. The CDR3 covers 14 residues. Trimming shortened V by 3 bases and J by 9 bases, and 16 bases separated the two germline ends. Germline CDR1 SGHRS, CDR2 YFSETQ. The CDR3 reads CASSSRNIKAEQFF. The CDR3 DNA is TGCGCCAGCAGCTCCAGGAACATCAAGGCTGAGCAGTTCTTC.

The chain employs TRBV5-1 and TRBJ1-4; TRBD1 might be the D (6 bases). From germline, CDR1 is SGHRS and CDR2 YFSETQ. V lost 2 bases to trimming and J lost 6 bases, with 14 bases between them. This CDR3 is built from 15 residues. The CDR3 here is CASSLGQPLDEKLFF. The CDR3 DNA is TGCGCCAGCAGCTTAGGACAGCCTTTGGATGAAAAACTGTTTTTT.

V gene TRBV2 combines with J gene TRBJ1-2; 7 bases map to TRBD1. With V trimmed by 0 bases and J by 2 bases, 3 bases remained unmatched. Germline assignment: CDR1 SNHLY and CDR2 FYNNEI. The CDR3 has 15 amino acids. CDR3 protein: CASSEATGRNYGYTF. CDR3 DNA: TGTGCCAGCAGTGAAGCGACAGGGAGGAACTATGGCTACACCTTC.

This clone was picked up one time. This chain joins TRBV7-9 and TRBJ1-5; D call uncertain. V shed 1 base and J shed 4 bases, with 11 bases lying between them. The CDR3 contains 15 residues. In germline, CDR1 is SEHNR, CDR2 FQNEAQ (reference sequence). The CDR3, as DNA: TGTGCCAGCAGCTTAGGGGCAGGAAATAATCAGCCCCAGCATTTT. The encoded protein is CASSLGAGNNQPQHF.